The next 28 T cell receptor beta chains were all read from a single sample in a study of T cells in Graves' hyperthyroidism and ophthalmopathy. Researchers took RNA transcripts and amplified the TCR beta CDR3 regions from them. Researchers ran a first-round RT-PCR on the TCR CDR3 using the HTBI primer set. TCRdb used MiXCR to reprocess the multiplex PCR reads, holding one entry per CDR3 protein. The sample carries approximately 620,000 distinct CDR3 sequences, about a sixth recorded once. The source material was blood. Source of these receptors: a middle-aged woman with Graves' ophthalmopathy.

In this sample, this clonotype turned up a few times. V is TRBV20-1 and J is TRBJ1-5; D remains unclear. V gave up 5 bases and J gave up 2 bases, with 13 bases separating them. Per germline, CDR1 DFQATT and CDR2 SNEGSKA (reference sequence). The CDR3 contains 14 residues. In DNA, the CDR3 is TGCAGTGCTCCGGACCCTGTGGGCAATCAGCCCCAGCATTTT. Its protein product is CSAPDPVGNQPQHF.

CDR3 coding DNA: TGTGCCAGCAGCTTCGGGACTAGCGGGGATGAGCAGTTCTTC. This translates into CASSFGTSGDEQFF. The chain uses TRBV27 and TRBJ2-1; TRBD2 agrees at 13 bases. The CDR3 has 14 residues. Germline V CDR1 and CDR2: MNHEY, SMNVEV (reference sequence). V dropped 6 bases and J dropped 8; count of bases not matched to a gene: 4.

This clonotype occurred a few times. The junction differs from germline at one of its ends, possibly a read error. The chain has TRBV29-1 and TRBJ2-5; no firm D call. Germline V gene data show CDR1 as SQVTM and CDR2 as ANQGSEA. The CDR3 runs to 13 residues. The CDR3 loop reads CSVDLGPQGTQYF. The CDR3 DNA follows: TGCAGCGTTGATCTAGGCCCCCAAGGGACCCAGTACTTC. The full variable domain, with the rest looked up from reference TRBV29-1 and TRBJ2-5, is SAVISQKPSRDICQRGTSLTIQCQVDSQVTMMFWYRQQPGQSLTLIATANQGSEATYESGFVIDKFPISRPNLTFSTLTVSNMSPEDSSIYLCSVDLGPQGTQYFGPGTRLLVL.

The chain couples TRBV19 to TRBJ2-1; either TRBD1 or TRBD2 may supply D (5 bases each). The CDR3 runs 12 residues. CDR1 is LNHDA and CDR2 is SQIVND in the germline V gene (reference sequence). V was cut by 3 bases and J by 12 bases, with 12 bases left in between. The CDR3 sequence: CASSMVGAGQFF. DNA of the CDR3: TGTGCCAGTAGTATGGTCGGGGCCGGGCAGTTCTTC.

This clonotype was detected ten times or more. The chain couples TRBV6-1 to TRBJ2-5, with D tentatively TRBD1 (5 bases). The ends were cut back, 6 bases at V and 1 base at J, with 12 bases in the middle. The CDR3 is 14 amino acids. Per germline, CDR1 MNHNS and CDR2 SASEGT. CDR3 sequence: CASRTRQLQETQYF. Here the CDR3 DNA reads TGTGCCAGCAGGACGAGACAGCTCCAAGAGACCCAGTACTTC.

At least ten counts were recorded for this clonotype. The chain combines TRBV28 with TRBJ2-3; D is uncertain. The CDR3 contains 11 residues. V was pared by 10 bases and J by 5 bases, with 10 bases between. CDR1 and CDR2 from the germline V gene are MDHEN and SYDVKM. CDR3 loop: CATRSEDTQYF. CDR3 DNA: TGTGCCACCAGGAGCGAAGATACGCAGTATTTT.

This CDR3 is CASSPLTSNYGYTF. CDR3 coding DNA: TGTGCCAGCAGCCCACTTACTTCTAACTATGGCTACACCTTC. V gene TRBV6-2 or TRBV6-3 combines with J gene TRBJ1-2; D is ambiguous. The V gene lost 6 bases and the J gene lost 0 bases, with 11 bases spanning the gap. This CDR3 is built from 14 residues. Germline CDR1 reads MNHEY; CDR2 reads SVGEGT.

This clonotype was counted only a few times. V is TRBV5-4 and J is TRBJ2-5; 9 nucleotides line up with TRBD1. Germline assignment: CDR1 SGHNT and CDR2 YYREEE (reference sequence). The length of the CDR3 is 16 residues. Trimming removed 4 bases from V and 5 bases from J; junction bases left unmatched: 12. In DNA form, the CDR3 reads TGTGCCAGCAGCCAAACCGACGGGACAGGGCGGGAGACCCAGTACTTC. This sequence encodes CASSQTDGTGRETQYF.

The table lists this clonotype with many counts. The rearrangement uses TRBV5-4 and TRBJ2-3; D ambiguous. Per germline, CDR1 SGHNT and CDR2 YYREEE (reference sequence). V was shortened by 1 base and J by 1 base, with 7 bases between the two germline ends. CDR3 length: 14 residues. The CDR3 sequence: CASSLTTGTDTQYF. The CDR3 DNA reads TGTGCCAGCAGCTTGACGACTGGCACAGATACGCAGTATTTT.

A few counts support this clonotype. This chain joins TRBV6-1 and TRBJ1-1, with a possible D match to TRBD1 (5 bases). Germline CDR1 MNHNS, CDR2 SASEGT. V was trimmed by 5 bases and J by 3 bases, leaving 16 bases between them. The CDR3 length is 15 residues. For the CDR3, the DNA is TGTGCCAGCAGTCGCACCTCAGGGAGATACACTGAAGCTTTCTTT. It yields the protein CASSRTSGRYTEAFF.

In nucleotides, the CDR3 is TGTGCCAGCAGTTACTCGAGGTCGAGCCAAGGAAAAGAGCAGTTCTTC. Its translation: CASSYSRSSQGKEQFF. The J gene is TRBJ2-1, the V gene TRBV6-2 or TRBV6-3; no clear D. The CDR3 covers 16 residues. Trimming took off 0 bases at V and 10 bases at J, with 19 bases between the two ends. Germline V gene sequence: CDR1 MNHEY, CDR2 SVGEGT.

The rearrangement uses TRBV19 and TRBJ2-6; D perhaps matches TRBD1 (6 bases). Germline CDR1 LNHDA, CDR2 SQIVND (reference sequence). The CDR3 consists of 17 residues. Trimming took off 6 bases at V and 0 bases at J, with 15 bases between the two ends. The CDR3 DNA sequence: TGTGCCAGTAGATCGGGACATCAGATCTCTGGGGCCAACGTCCTGACTTTC. Translating it yields CASRSGHQISGANVLTF.

The chain carries TRBV27 and TRBJ2-5, with 7 nucleotides matching TRBD1. Losses at the gene ends were 8 bases for V and 1 base for J; bases not matched to a gene: 7. The CDR3 spans 14 residues. Germline assignment: CDR1 MNHEY and CDR2 SMNVEV (reference sequence). The CDR3 DNA is TGTGCCAGCCGCCAGTGGACAGGCCAAGAGACCCAGTACTTC. Its protein is CASRQWTGQETQYF.

J is TRBJ2-7 and V is TRBV19; 8 nucleotides line up with TRBD1. The CDR3 covers 15 residues. The V gene's germline CDR1 is LNHDA and CDR2 SQIVND (reference sequence). Losses at the gene ends were 0 bases for V and 2 bases for J; bases not matched to a gene: 3. CDR3 in amino acids: CASSIEGQDTYEQYF. DNA for the CDR3: TGTGCCAGTAGTATAGAGGGACAGGACACCTACGAGCAGTACTTC.

This clonotype was seen ten or more times. The chain joins TRBV28 to TRBJ2-1, with D tentatively TRBD2 (6 bases). The CDR3 sequence is 15 residues long. The germline V gene has CDR1 MDHEN and CDR2 SYDVKM. Trimming shortened V by 2 bases and J by 7 bases, and 15 bases separated the two germline ends. CDR3 nucleotide sequence: TGTGCCAGCAGTTTAGGGGGGAGCTTGAGAAATGAGCAGTTCTTC. Translating it yields CASSLGGSLRNEQFF.

The genes are TRBV18 and TRBJ2-3, with 9 bases matching TRBD2. J lost 4 bases, V lost 3 bases, and 2 bases had no gene match. This CDR3 comprises 14 residues. Germline assignment: CDR1 KGHSH and CDR2 LQKENI. In DNA, the CDR3 is TGTGCCAGCTCACCTAGCGGGGGTTCAGATACGCAGTATTTT. It is translated as CASSPSGGSDTQYF.

This clonotype was counted between two and nine times. The CDR3 is CASSPPAGGLFF. In nucleotides, the CDR3 is TGTGCCAGCTCACCACCCGCCGGCGGGCTGTTTTTT. This chain connects TRBV18 to TRBJ2-2; D unclear. CDR1 and CDR2 (germline): KGHSH, LQKENI. The CDR3 sequence is 12 residues long. Trimming took 0 bases from V and 13 from J, leaving 9 bases between them.

This clonotype was observed many times. The chain is built from TRBV2 and TRBJ2-7; D is uncertain. Trimming took 0 bases from V and 6 from J, leaving 12 bases between them. CDR3 length equals 14 residues. CDR1 SNHLY and CDR2 FYNNEI come from the germline V gene. CDR3 in DNA: TGTGCCAGCAGTGAAGCGTATAACTGGCGCGAGCAGTACTTC. It codes for CASSEAYNWREQYF.

The chain carries TRBV19 and TRBJ1-2, with D unresolved. The CDR3 runs 14 residues. Germline V gives CDR1 LNHDA, CDR2 SQIVND (reference sequence). Trimming left V 6 bases short and J 8 bases short, with 19 bases between. CDR3 sequence (DNA): TGTGCCAGTAGCAAGGACCGGATTATGGCGGGCTACACCTTC. Translating it yields CASSKDRIMAGYTF.

The gene calls are TRBV6-5 and TRBJ1-6; 9 nucleotides align to TRBD1. CDR3 length: 15 residues. J lost 7 bases, V lost 3 bases, and 4 bases had no gene match. Germline V gives CDR1 MNHEY, CDR2 SVGAGI. The CDR3 coding sequence is TGTGCCAGCAGTTATTGGGACAGGGAGAATTCACCCCTCCACTTT. Residues: CASSYWDRENSPLHF.

In its sample, this clonotype was seen many times. The gene calls are TRBV28 and TRBJ1-5; no clear D gene. V lost 3 bases, J lost 5 bases, and 11 bases lay in between. Germline CDR1 and CDR2: MDHEN and SYDVKM. The CDR3 is 14 amino acids. The CDR3: CASSLMQAYQPQHF. The CDR3 nucleotides are TGTGCCAGCAGTTTGATGCAGGCTTATCAGCCCCAGCATTTT. The variable domain in full, completed from reference TRBV28 and TRBJ1-5, reads DVKVTQSSRYLVKRTGEKVFLECVQDMDHENMFWYRQDPGLGLRLIYFSYDVKMKEKGDIPEGYSVSREKKERFSLILESASTNQTSMYLCASSLMQAYQPQHFGDGTRLSIL.

This clonotype was recorded a few times. The V gene is TRBV9, the J gene TRBJ2-1; the match to TRBD2 covers 9 bases. Per germline, CDR1 SGDLS and CDR2 YYNGEE. This CDR3 is 16 amino acids long. Losses at the gene ends were 1 base for V and 8 bases for J; bases not matched to a gene: 10. The CDR3 loop is CASSVFVAGARDEQFF. CDR3 sequence (DNA): TGTGCCAGCAGCGTATTCGTAGCGGGGGCCAGGGATGAGCAGTTCTTC. Complete variable domain (other parts from reference TRBV9 and TRBJ2-1): DSGVTQTPKHLITATGQRVTLRCSPRSGDLSVYWYQQSLDQGLQFLIQYYNGEERAKGNILERFSAQQFPDLHSELNLSSLELGDSALYFCASSVFVAGARDEQFFGPGTRLTVL.

This clonotype was counted ten times or more. This rearrangement joins TRBV7-2 to TRBJ2-1; 10 positions agree with TRBD2. The CDR3 totals 17 residues. J was trimmed by 0 bases and V by 11 bases; bases with no gene match: 13. Germline-derived CDR1 and CDR2 are SGHTA and FQGNSA. CDR3 sequence reads: CAELSGRGSSSYNEQFF. Here the CDR3 DNA reads TGTGCCGAGCTAAGCGGGAGGGGTTCTAGCTCCTACAATGAGCAGTTCTTC.

The chain links TRBV6-1 to TRBJ1-4; 10 bases match TRBD1. CDR3 length: 16 residues. V lost 6 bases, J lost 5 bases, and 9 bases stayed unmatched. In germline, CDR1 is MNHNS, CDR2 SASEGT. The CDR3 DNA reads as TGTGCCAGCAGCCGGAATCCGGGACAGGGGAATGAAAAACTGTTTTTT. This encodes CASSRNPGQGNEKLFF.

This clonotype was observed many times. This chain uses TRBV30 with TRBJ1-3, with a tentative D call TRBD1 (6 bases). V was pared by 6 bases and J by 4 bases, with 13 bases between. This CDR3 contains 13 residues. Germline loops: CDR1 GTSNPN, CDR2 SVGIG (reference sequence). DNA of the CDR3: TGTGCCTGCCCGGACAGTTACGGAAACACCATATATTTT. Protein sequence: CACPDSYGNTIYF.

Note on this clonotype: It may be a read error: a sequence one base away is much more abundant. The V gene is TRBV3-1, the J gene TRBJ2-2; no clear D gene. V shed 8 bases and J shed 6 bases, with 19 bases lying between them. In germline, CDR1 is LGHDT, CDR2 YNNKEL (reference sequence). This CDR3 region has 15 residues. The CDR3 protein is CASGPVGAAAGELFF. CDR3 in DNA: TGTGCCAGCGGCCCAGTAGGCGCGGCAGCCGGGGAGCTGTTTTTT.

This clonotype occurred many times. This chain links TRBV5-4 with TRBJ2-1; TRBD2 agrees at 8 bases. J lost 0 bases, V lost 4 bases, and 6 bases had no gene match. This CDR3 spans 16 amino acids. Germline CDR1 and CDR2: SGHNT and YYREEE (reference sequence). The CDR3 DNA is TGTGCCAGCAGCCTGGGGAGCGGGAGCTCCTACAATGAGCAGTTCTTC. The encoded protein is CASSLGSGSSYNEQFF. The complete variable domain, with remaining parts taken from reference TRBV5-4 and TRBJ2-1, reads ETGVTQSPTHLIKTRGQQVTLRCSSQSGHNTVSWYQQALGQGPQFIFQYYREEENGRGNFPPRFSGLQFPNYSSELNVNALELDDSALYLCASSLGSGSSYNEQFFGPGTRLTVL.

The chain has TRBV6-1 and TRBJ1-3; the D is unclear. CDR1 and CDR2 from the germline V gene are MNHNS and SASEGT. CDR3 length: 14 amino acids. Trimming removed 7 bases from V and 0 bases from J, with 10 bases in between. CDR3 bases: TGTGCCAGCATTGCCGGACCCTCTGGAAACACCATATATTTT. The encoded protein is CASIAGPSGNTIYF.